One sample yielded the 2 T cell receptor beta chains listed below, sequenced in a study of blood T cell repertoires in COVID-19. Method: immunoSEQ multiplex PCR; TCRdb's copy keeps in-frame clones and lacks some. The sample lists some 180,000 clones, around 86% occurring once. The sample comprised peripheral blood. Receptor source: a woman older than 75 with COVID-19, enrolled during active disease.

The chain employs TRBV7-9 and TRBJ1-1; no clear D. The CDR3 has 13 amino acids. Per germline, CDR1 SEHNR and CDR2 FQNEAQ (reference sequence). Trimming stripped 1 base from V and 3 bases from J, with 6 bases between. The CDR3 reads CASSLEADTEAFF. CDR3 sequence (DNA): TGTGCCAGCAGCTTAGAAGCGGACACTGAAGCTTTCTTT.

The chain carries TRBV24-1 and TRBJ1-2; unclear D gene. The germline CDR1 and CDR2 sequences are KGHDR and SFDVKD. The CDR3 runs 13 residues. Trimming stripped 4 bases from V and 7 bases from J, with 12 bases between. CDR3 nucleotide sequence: TGTGCCACCAGTGACAACGGGAAGTCTGGCTACACCTTC. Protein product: CATSDNGKSGYTF.